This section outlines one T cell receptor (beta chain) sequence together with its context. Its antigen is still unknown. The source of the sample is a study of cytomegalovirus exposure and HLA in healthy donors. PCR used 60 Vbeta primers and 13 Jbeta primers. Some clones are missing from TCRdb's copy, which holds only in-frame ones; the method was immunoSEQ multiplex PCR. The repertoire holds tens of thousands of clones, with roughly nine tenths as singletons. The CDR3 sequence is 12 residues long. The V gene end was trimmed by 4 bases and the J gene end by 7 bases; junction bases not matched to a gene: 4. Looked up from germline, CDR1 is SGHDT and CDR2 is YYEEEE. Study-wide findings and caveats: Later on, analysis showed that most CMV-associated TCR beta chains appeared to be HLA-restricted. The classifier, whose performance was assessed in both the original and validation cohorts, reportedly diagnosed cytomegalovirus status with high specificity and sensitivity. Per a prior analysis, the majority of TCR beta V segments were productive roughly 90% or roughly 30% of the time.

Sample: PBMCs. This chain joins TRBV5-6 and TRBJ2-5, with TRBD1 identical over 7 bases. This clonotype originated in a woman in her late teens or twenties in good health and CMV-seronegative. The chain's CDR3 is CASSTGQRTQYF. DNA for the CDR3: TGTGCCAGCAGCACGGGACAGAGGACCCAGTACTTC.